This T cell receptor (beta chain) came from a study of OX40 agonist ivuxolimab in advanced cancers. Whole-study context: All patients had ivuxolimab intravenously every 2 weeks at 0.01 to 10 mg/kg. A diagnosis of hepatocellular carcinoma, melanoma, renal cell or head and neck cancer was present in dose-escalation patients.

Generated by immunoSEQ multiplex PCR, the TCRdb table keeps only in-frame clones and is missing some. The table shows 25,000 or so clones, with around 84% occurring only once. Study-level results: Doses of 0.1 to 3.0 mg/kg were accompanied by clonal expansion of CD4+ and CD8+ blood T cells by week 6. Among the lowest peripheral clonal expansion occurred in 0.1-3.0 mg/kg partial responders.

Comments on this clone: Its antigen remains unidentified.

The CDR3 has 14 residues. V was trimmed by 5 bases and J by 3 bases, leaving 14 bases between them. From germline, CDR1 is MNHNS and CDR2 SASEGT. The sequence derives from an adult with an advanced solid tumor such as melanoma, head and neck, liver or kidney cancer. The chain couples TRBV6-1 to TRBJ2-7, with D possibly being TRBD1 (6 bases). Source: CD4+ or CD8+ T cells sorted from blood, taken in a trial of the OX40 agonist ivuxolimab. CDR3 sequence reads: CASSQGPTLYEQYF. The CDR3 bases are TGTGCCAGCAGTCAGGGGCCAACTCTCTACGAGCAGTACTTC.